These 32 T cell receptor beta chains came from one sample sequenced in a study of T cells in Graves' hyperthyroidism and ophthalmopathy. Authors of the study amplified TCR beta CDR3 regions from RNA transcripts. First-round RT-PCR targeting the TCR CDR3 was performed with the HTBI primer set. MiXCR was run by TCRdb on the multiplex PCR reads, yielding one entry per CDR3 protein. The sample shows about half a million distinct CDR3 sequences, roughly 24% of them seen only once. Source material: blood. The receptors were gathered from a woman in her thirties with Graves' ophthalmopathy.

This clonotype was observed at least ten times. The chain uses TRBV29-1 and TRBJ1-1, with D maybe TRBD1 (5 bases). Germline V gene sequence: CDR1 SQVTM, CDR2 ANQGSEA. CDR3 length: 12 amino acids. The V end was cut by 3 bases, the J end by 6 bases, with 11 bases between. The CDR3 is CSVEDGGAEAFF. The CDR3 region has the DNA TGCAGCGTTGAGGACGGGGGAGCTGAAGCTTTCTTT.

Comments on this clonotype: Being one base from a much bigger clone, this may be a read error. This chain uses TRBV7-6 with TRBJ1-2; no definite D call. CDR1 and CDR2 from the germline V gene are SGHVS and FNYEAQ. The CDR3 has 14 amino acids. This CDR3 is CASSPDTDNYGFTF. For the CDR3, the DNA is TGTGCCAGCAGCCCCGACACCGATAACTATGGCTTCACCTTC.

This clonotype was seen at least ten times. This chain connects TRBV7-9 to TRBJ1-5, with 8 bases aligning to TRBD1. Germline assignment: CDR1 SEHNR and CDR2 FQNEAQ (reference sequence). Unmatched junction bases numbered 6, after V lost 3 bases and J lost 5 bases. The CDR3 contains 15 residues. As DNA, the CDR3 is TGTGCCAGCAGCTTGGGACAGGCGCTACATCAGCCCCAGCATTTT. As protein: CASSLGQALHQPQHF.

The rearrangement joins TRBV5-1 to TRBJ1-2; a weak D match, TRBD1 (5 bases). Trimming took 0 bases from V and 4 from J, leaving 13 bases between them. The V gene's germline CDR1 is SGHRS and CDR2 YFSETQ. This CDR3 comprises 15 residues. CDR3 amino acids: CASSLDAGESYGYTF. In DNA, the CDR3 is TGCGCCAGCAGCTTGGATGCGGGGGAATCCTATGGCTACACCTTC.

At least ten counts were recorded for this clonotype. The chain employs TRBV19 and TRBJ1-1, with D possibly being TRBD1 (6 bases). The germline gives CDR1 LNHDA, CDR2 SQIVND (reference sequence). The CDR3 is 13 residues long. V was clipped by 4 bases and J by 4 bases, with 10 bases between them. DNA for the CDR3: TGTGCCAGTAGTACAGGGGCTAGCACTGAAGCTTTCTTT. This codes for CASSTGASTEAFF.

About this clonotype: This may arise from a read error, as a much more abundant clone is one base away. The chain uses TRBV30 and TRBJ1-2; TRBD1 agrees at 12 bases. Losses at the gene ends were 4 bases for V and 9 bases for J; bases not matched to a gene: 3. CDR3 size: 12 residues. From germline, CDR1 is GTSNPN and CDR2 SVGIG (reference sequence). CDR3 protein: CAWIGTGGRYTF. The CDR3 DNA is TGTGCCTGGATAGGGACAGGGGGCCGCTACACCTTC.

This clonotype was counted ten times or more. The chain recombines TRBV28 with TRBJ1-1; D might be TRBD1 (5 bases). The CDR3 totals 15 residues. The V gene's germline CDR1 is MDHEN and CDR2 SYDVKM. V shed 2 bases and J shed 1 base, with 11 bases lying between them. CDR3 sequence reads: CASSLQGTGNTEAFF. CDR3 bases: TGTGCCAGCAGTTTACAGGGTACGGGGAACACTGAAGCTTTCTTT.

This clonotype has a handful of counts. The V call is TRBV6-1, the J call TRBJ1-2, with D possibly TRBD1 on 6 matching bases. This CDR3 has 12 residues. CDR1 is MNHNS and CDR2 is SASEGT in the germline V gene. Trimming pared 8 bases from V and 6 bases from J, leaving 13 bases between. The CDR3 region is CASFWGLDGYTF. The CDR3 coding sequence is TGTGCCAGCTTTTGGGGGCTTGATGGCTACACCTTC.

This clonotype was found many times. The chain carries TRBV28 and TRBJ1-2, with D possibly being TRBD1 (5 bases). V dropped 5 bases and J dropped 4 bases, with 20 bases sitting between them. Germline lookup yields CDR1 MDHEN and CDR2 SYDVKM. The CDR3 covers 16 residues. The CDR3 DNA follows: TGTGCCAGCAGTCCGACCTCGGGCAGGGCGGCCTATGGCTACACCTTC. The encoded protein is CASSPTSGRAAYGYTF.

V gene TRBV24-1 combines with J gene TRBJ2-2, with D unclear. V was pared by 4 bases and J by 0 bases, with 11 bases between. Germline CDR1 reads KGHDR; CDR2 reads SFDVKD. The CDR3 loop spans 16 amino acids. The CDR3 region has the DNA TGTGCCACCAGTGACCGTTGGGGTCCGAACACCGGGGAGCTGTTTTTT. It translates to CATSDRWGPNTGELFF.

The chain employs TRBV6-1 and TRBJ2-2, with D maybe TRBD2 (6 bases). Germline values: CDR1 MNHNS, CDR2 SASEGT. V gave up 3 bases and J gave up 0 bases, with 14 bases separating them. This CDR3 region has 17 residues. The CDR3 bases are TGTGCCAGCAGTGAGGTGGGCGGGATCGCGAACACCGGGGAGCTGTTTTTT. This sequence encodes CASSEVGGIANTGELFF.

This clonotype was detected many times. The chain joins TRBV19 to TRBJ1-5; tentative D call: TRBD1 (6 bases). The CDR3 totals 15 residues. CDR1 and CDR2 from the germline V gene are LNHDA and SQIVND (reference sequence). The V end was cut by 5 bases, the J end by 0 bases, with 11 bases between. Written as DNA, the CDR3 is TGTGCCAGTAGTCCCTCGGACAGTAGCAATCAGCCCCAGCATTTT. Amino acid sequence: CASSPSDSSNQPQHF.

This clonotype was detected a few times. The junction and the germline gene differ at one end; a read error may be behind it. The chain recombines TRBV5-4 with TRBJ2-5; the D gene could be TRBD1 or TRBD2 (5 bases each). Germline V CDR1 and CDR2: SGHNT, YYREEE (reference sequence). The CDR3 loop spans 12 amino acids. DNA for the CDR3: TGTGCCAGCAGCGGCATGGGGGAGACCCGGTACTTC. It codes for CASSGMGETRYF.

In the case of this clonotype: The junction does not match germline at one end; this may be a read error. The chain has TRBV12-3 or TRBV12-4 and TRBJ2-2, with 7 nucleotides matching TRBD1. This CDR3 is 15 amino acids long. DNA for the CDR3: TGTGCCAGCAGCCGGACAGGTTCGAACTCCGGGGATCTGTTTTTT. This sequence encodes CASSRTGSNSGDLFF.

This clonotype appeared many times. The V and J genes are TRBV2 and TRBJ2-7, with D perhaps being TRBD1 or TRBD2 (5 bases each). The length of the CDR3 is 14 residues. Trimming removed 2 bases from V and 1 base from J, with 9 bases in between. Germline CDR1 SNHLY, CDR2 FYNNEI. CDR3 residues: CASSERGVSYEQYF. In DNA, the CDR3 is TGTGCCAGCAGTGAAAGGGGAGTTTCCTACGAGCAGTACTTC. Combining the CDR3 with reference TRBV2 and TRBJ2-7 gives the whole variable domain EPEVTQTPSHQVTQMGQEVILRCVPISNHLYFYWYRQILGQKVEFLVSFYNNEISEKSEIFDDQFSVERPDGSNFTLKIRSTKLEDSAMYFCASSERGVSYEQYFGPGTRLTVT.

This clonotype has a count of ten or more. The chain recombines TRBV11-1 with TRBJ2-6; a weak D match, TRBD2 (5 bases). Germline CDR1 and CDR2: SGHAT and FQDESV (reference sequence). The CDR3 runs to 16 residues. Trimming stripped 6 bases from V and 2 bases from J, with 14 bases between. DNA of the CDR3: TGTGCCAGCAGGCGGCGGGCGGTAGCTGGGGCCAACGTCCTGACTTTC. Its translation is CASRRRAVAGANVLTF.

This clonotype was seen many times. The genes are TRBV27 and TRBJ1-5, with D hard to call. The V end lost 2 bases, the J end lost 6 bases, and 5 bases lay between the germline ends. The CDR3 contains 12 residues. In germline, CDR1 is MNHEY, CDR2 SMNVEV (reference sequence). In DNA, the CDR3 is TGTGCCAGCAGTTTAGCGGGTCAGCCCCAGCATTTT. It is translated as CASSLAGQPQHF.

This clonotype was seen repeatedly, ten times or more. The chain links TRBV6-2 or TRBV6-3 to TRBJ2-2; TRBD1 is a possible D gene (6 bases). Trimming left V 6 bases short and J 2 bases short, with 10 bases between. This CDR3 region has 14 residues. Germline V lookup: CDR1 MNHEY, CDR2 SVGEGT. Here the CDR3 DNA reads TGTGCCAGCAGAATACAGGGAAACACCGGGGAGCTGTTTTTT. Translated: CASRIQGNTGELFF.

This clonotype was detected only a few times. The rearrangement uses TRBV7-2 and TRBJ2-2; no clear D gene. The CDR3 consists of 18 residues. V lost 5 bases to trimming and J lost 0 bases, with 19 bases between them. The germline CDR1 and CDR2 sequences are SGHTA and FQGNSA. CDR3 sequence reads: CASSGRPGSYANTGELFF. Written as DNA, the CDR3 is TGTGCCAGCAGCGGACGACCTGGAAGTTATGCGAACACCGGGGAGCTGTTTTTT.

The CDR3 DNA sequence: TGTGCCAGCAGTCACGGAGCTAGGGGGGAGCTGTTTTTT. Translation gives CASSHGARGELFF. This sequence joins TRBV12-3 or TRBV12-4 and TRBJ2-2; no definite D call. The CDR3 is 13 residues long. V was cut by 5 bases and J by 8 bases, with 12 bases left in between.

The chain's CDR3 is CASSPDRRGNTIYF. For the CDR3, the DNA is TGTGCCAGCAGCCCTGACCGGCGCGGAAACACCATATATTTT. The chain joins TRBV12-3 or TRBV12-4 to TRBJ1-3; no clear D. The V end lost 6 bases, the J end lost 4 bases, and 13 bases lay between the germline ends. The CDR3 consists of 14 residues.

This clonotype came up a few times. J is TRBJ1-2 and V is TRBV6-1; 9 bases agree with TRBD1. V lost 6 bases to trimming and J lost 8 bases; unmatched junction nucleotides: 13. The germline CDR1 and CDR2 sequences are MNHNS and SASEGT. The CDR3 sequence is 15 residues long. The CDR3 DNA reads TGTGCCAGCAGACCGGGACAGGGTCCCTTTCTGGGCTACACCTTC. This codes for CASRPGQGPFLGYTF.

This clonotype was counted only a few times. This chain uses TRBV11-1 with TRBJ2-5; D is possibly TRBD1 (6 bases). The CDR3 contains 15 residues. Germline V CDR1 and CDR2: SGHAT, FQDESV (reference sequence). Trimming took 1 base from V and 4 from J, leaving 13 bases between them. The CDR3 is CASSLDTGSIETQYF. The CDR3 region has the DNA TGTGCCAGCAGCTTAGATACAGGGTCTATAGAGACCCAGTACTTC. Drawing the rest from reference TRBV11-1 and TRBJ2-5, the complete variable domain is EAEVAQSPRYKITEKSQAVAFWCDPISGHATLYWYRQILGQGPELLVQFQDESVVDDSQLPKDRFSAERLKGVDSTLKIQPAELGDSAMYLCASSLDTGSIETQYFGPGTRLLVL.

The sample holds many counts of this clonotype. The chain is built from TRBV28 and TRBJ2-5, with a possible D match to TRBD1 (5 bases). The V gene's germline CDR1 is MDHEN and CDR2 SYDVKM. The CDR3 runs to 15 residues. V was cut by 1 base and J by 3 bases, with 12 bases left in between. CDR3 loop: CASSLSLDSKETQYF. The CDR3 region has the DNA TGTGCCAGCAGTTTATCCCTCGACAGTAAAGAGACCCAGTACTTC.

The chain carries TRBV2 and TRBJ2-7, with 8 positions matching TRBD2. Unmatched junction bases numbered 11, after V lost 7 bases and J lost 6 bases. This CDR3 spans 14 amino acids. CDR1 and CDR2 (germline): SNHLY, FYNNEI. CDR3 sequence (DNA): TGTGCCAGCATTTCCCCCGGGGGGGCCGGCGAGCAGTACTTC. Amino acid sequence: CASISPGGAGEQYF.

The sample holds a few counts of this clonotype. The rearrangement links TRBV12-3 or TRBV12-4 to TRBJ1-2, with 8 positions matching TRBD1. Trimming cost V 3 bases and J 5 bases; bases outside gene matches: 8. This CDR3 spans 15 amino acids. CDR3 sequence reads: CASSFFGQGQYGYTF. CDR3 in DNA: TGTGCCAGCAGTTTCTTCGGACAGGGTCAATATGGCTACACCTTC.

V gene TRBV6-1 combines with J gene TRBJ2-2; 10 nucleotides match TRBD2. With 8 bases clipped from V and 4 bases from J, the junction kept 10 bases outside the gene matches. Germline lookup yields CDR1 MNHNS and CDR2 SASEGT. The CDR3 totals 16 residues. The CDR3 reads CASWTSGVPTTGELFF. The CDR3 region has the DNA TGTGCCAGCTGGACTAGCGGAGTACCTACCACCGGGGAGCTGTTTTTT.

This clonotype was counted ten times or more. This sequence joins TRBV7-3 and TRBJ2-2, with D maybe TRBD2 (6 bases). Trimming left V 5 bases short and J 4 bases short, with 17 bases between. The germline V gene encodes CDR1 SGHTA and CDR2 FQGTGA. This CDR3 has 16 amino acids. The CDR3 nucleotides read TGTGCCAGCAGCCAGAGACTAGTGAGGGGCACCGGGGAGCTGTTTTTT. This encodes CASSQRLVRGTGELFF.

This clonotype was seen ten or more times. The gene calls are TRBV27 and TRBJ1-2; tentatively, D is TRBD1 (5 bases). V shed 2 bases and J shed 10 bases, with 17 bases lying between them. The germline V gene has CDR1 MNHEY and CDR2 SMNVEV (reference sequence). The CDR3 totals 14 residues. The CDR3, as DNA: TGTGCCAGCAGTTTAGACGGGACGCGCTTTTTCTACACCTTC. It specifies CASSLDGTRFFYTF.

This clonotype was picked up many times. The rearrangement links TRBV20-1 to TRBJ1-1, with TRBD1 matching over 9 bases. This CDR3 has 14 amino acids. Germline V gene data show CDR1 as DFQATT and CDR2 as SNEGSKA (reference sequence). The V segment lost 6 bases and the J segment 5 bases; nucleotides outside the gene matches: 10. CDR3 nucleotide sequence: TGCAGTGCCAGGACAGGGGCATCGAAAACTGAAGCTTTCTTT. Translated, it gives CSARTGASKTEAFF.

This clonotype was picked up many times. This sequence joins TRBV7-2 and TRBJ2-2; possible D gene TRBD1, 6 bases. This CDR3 comprises 13 residues. In germline, CDR1 is SGHTA, CDR2 FQGNSA. Trimming removed 5 bases from V and 10 bases from J, with 14 bases in between. CDR3 region: CASSTQQGEELFF. The CDR3 DNA is TGTGCCAGCAGCACCCAACAGGGTGAGGAGCTGTTTTTT.

Only a few counts were recorded for this clonotype. This chain connects TRBV20-1 to TRBJ2-5; D remains unclear. V was cut by 4 bases and J by 3 bases, with 15 bases left in between. The CDR3 covers 14 residues. The V gene's germline CDR1 is DFQATT and CDR2 SNEGSKA (reference sequence). The CDR3 bases are TGCAGTGCTATCCCTGAACAGTGGGAAGAGACCCAGTACTTC. Protein product: CSAIPEQWEETQYF.